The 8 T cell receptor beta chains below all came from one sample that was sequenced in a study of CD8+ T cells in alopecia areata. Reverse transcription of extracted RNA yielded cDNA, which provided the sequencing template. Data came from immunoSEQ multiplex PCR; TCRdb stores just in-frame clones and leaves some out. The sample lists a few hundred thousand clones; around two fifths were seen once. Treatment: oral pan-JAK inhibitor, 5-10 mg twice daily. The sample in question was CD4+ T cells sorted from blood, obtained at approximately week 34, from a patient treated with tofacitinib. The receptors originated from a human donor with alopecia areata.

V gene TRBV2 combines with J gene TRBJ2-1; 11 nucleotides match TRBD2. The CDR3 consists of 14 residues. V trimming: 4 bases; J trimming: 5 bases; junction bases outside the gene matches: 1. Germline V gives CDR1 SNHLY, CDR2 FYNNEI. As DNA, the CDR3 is TGTGCCAGCAGTGCACTAGCGGGAGACAATGAGCAGTTCTTC. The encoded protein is CASSALAGDNEQFF. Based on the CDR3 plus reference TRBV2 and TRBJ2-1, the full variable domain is EPEVTQTPSHQVTQMGQEVILRCVPISNHLYFYWYRQILGQKVEFLVSFYNNEISEKSEIFDDQFSVERPDGSNFTLKIRSTKLEDSAMYFCASSALAGDNEQFFGPGTRLTVL.

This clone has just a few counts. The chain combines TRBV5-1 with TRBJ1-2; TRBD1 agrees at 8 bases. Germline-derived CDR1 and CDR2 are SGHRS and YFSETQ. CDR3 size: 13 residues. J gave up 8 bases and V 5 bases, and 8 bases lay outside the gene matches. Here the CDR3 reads CASRDRAGVGYTF. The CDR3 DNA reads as TGCGCCAGCAGGGACAGGGCCGGGGTCGGCTACACCTTC.

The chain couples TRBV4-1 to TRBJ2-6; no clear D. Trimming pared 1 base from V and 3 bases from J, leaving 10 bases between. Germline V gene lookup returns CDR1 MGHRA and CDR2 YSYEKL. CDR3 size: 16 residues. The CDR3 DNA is TGCGCCAGCAGCCAAGGTCGAATGAATGGGGCCAACGTCCTGACTTTC. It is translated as CASSQGRMNGANVLTF.

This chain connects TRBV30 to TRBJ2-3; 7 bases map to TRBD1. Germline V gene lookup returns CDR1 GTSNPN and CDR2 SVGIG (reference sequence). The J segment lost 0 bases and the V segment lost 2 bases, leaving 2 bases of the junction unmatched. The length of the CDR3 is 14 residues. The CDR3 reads CAWSRDSSTDTQYF. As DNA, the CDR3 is TGTGCCTGGAGTAGGGACAGTAGCACAGATACGCAGTATTTT.

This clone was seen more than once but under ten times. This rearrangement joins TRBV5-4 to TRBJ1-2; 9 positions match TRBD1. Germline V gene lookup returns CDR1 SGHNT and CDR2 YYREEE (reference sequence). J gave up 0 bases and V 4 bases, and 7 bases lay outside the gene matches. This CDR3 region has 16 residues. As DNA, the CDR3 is TGTGCCAGCAGCACACCGGGACAGGGCTCTAACTATGGCTACACCTTC. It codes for CASSTPGQGSNYGYTF.

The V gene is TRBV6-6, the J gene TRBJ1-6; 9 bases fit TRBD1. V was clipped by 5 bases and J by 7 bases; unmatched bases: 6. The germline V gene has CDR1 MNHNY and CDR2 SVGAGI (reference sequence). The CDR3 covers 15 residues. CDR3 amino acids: CASSDPGQGNSPLHF. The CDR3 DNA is TGTGCCAGCAGTGATCCGGGACAGGGAAATTCACCCCTCCACTTT.

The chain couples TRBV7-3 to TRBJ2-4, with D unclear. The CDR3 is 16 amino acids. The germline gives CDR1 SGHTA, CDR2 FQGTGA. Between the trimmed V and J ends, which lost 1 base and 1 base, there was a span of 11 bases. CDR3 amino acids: CASSLKIGWAKNIQYF. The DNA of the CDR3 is TGTGCCAGCAGCTTAAAGATTGGCTGGGCCAAAAACATTCAGTACTTC.

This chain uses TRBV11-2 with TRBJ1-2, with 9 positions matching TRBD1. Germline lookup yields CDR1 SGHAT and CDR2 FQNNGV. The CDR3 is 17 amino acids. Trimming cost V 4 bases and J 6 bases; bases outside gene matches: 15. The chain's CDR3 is CASSSTGGDKGRHGYTF. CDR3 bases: TGTGCCAGCAGCTCGACAGGGGGTGATAAGGGACGTCATGGCTACACCTTC.